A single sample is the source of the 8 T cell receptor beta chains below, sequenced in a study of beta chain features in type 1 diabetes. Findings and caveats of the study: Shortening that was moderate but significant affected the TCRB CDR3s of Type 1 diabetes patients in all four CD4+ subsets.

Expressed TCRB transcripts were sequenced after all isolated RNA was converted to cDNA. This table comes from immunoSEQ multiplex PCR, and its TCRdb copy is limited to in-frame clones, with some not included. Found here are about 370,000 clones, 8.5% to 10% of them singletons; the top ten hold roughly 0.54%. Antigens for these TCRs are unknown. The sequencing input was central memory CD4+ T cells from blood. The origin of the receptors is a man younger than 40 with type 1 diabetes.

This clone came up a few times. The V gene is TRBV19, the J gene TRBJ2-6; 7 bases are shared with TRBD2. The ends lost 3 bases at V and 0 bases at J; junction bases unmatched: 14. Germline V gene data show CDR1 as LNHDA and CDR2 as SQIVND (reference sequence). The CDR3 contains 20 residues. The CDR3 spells CASSMPAGRGSSSGANVLTF. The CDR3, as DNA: TGTGCCAGTAGTATGCCGGCAGGGAGGGGTTCCTCCTCTGGGGCCAACGTCCTGACTTTC.

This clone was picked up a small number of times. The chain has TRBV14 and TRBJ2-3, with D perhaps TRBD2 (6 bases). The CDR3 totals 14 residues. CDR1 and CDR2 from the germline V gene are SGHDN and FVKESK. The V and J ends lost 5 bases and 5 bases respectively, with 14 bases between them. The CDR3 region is CASSLAGGEDTQYF. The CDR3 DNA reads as TGTGCCAGCAGCTTAGCCGGGGGTGAAGATACGCAGTATTTT.

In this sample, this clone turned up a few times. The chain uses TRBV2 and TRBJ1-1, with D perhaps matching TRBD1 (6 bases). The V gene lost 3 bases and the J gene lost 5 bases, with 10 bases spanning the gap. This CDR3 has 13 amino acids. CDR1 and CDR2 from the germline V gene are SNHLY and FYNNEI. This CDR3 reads CASSDRGVTEAFF. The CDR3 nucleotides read TGTGCCAGCAGTGACAGGGGCGTGACTGAAGCTTTCTTT.

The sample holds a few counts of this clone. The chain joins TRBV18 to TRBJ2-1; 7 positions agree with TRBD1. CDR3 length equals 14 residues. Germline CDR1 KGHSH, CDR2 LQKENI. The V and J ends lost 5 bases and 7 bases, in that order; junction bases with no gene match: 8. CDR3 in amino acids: CASSGTDVMNEQFF. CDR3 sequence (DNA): TGTGCCAGCTCAGGGACAGACGTTATGAATGAGCAGTTCTTC.

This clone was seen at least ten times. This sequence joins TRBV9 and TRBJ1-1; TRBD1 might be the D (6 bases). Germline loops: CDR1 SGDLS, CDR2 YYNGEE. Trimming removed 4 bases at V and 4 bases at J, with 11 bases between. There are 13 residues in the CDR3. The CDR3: CASSPHRVTEAFF. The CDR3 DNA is TGTGCCAGCAGCCCTCACAGGGTCACTGAAGCTTTCTTT.

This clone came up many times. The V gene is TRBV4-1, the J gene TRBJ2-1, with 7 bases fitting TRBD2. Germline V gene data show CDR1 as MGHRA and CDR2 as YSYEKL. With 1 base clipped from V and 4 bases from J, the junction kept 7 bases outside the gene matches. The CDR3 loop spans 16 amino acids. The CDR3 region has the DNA TGCGCCAGCAGCCAAGGACGGGGGGACCAATACAATGAGCAGTTCTTC. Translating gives CASSQGRGDQYNEQFF.

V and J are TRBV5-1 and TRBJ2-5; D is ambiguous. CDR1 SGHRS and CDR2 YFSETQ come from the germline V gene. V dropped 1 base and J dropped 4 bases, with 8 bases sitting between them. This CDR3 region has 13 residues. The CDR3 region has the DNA TGCGCCAGCAGCTTGAAGGGCCCAGAGACCCAGTACTTC. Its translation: CASSLKGPETQYF.

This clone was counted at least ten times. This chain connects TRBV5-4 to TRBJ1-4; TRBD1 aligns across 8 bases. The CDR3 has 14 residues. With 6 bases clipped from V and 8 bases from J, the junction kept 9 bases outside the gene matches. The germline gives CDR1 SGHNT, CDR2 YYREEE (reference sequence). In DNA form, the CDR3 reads TGTGCCAGCAAATCTGGGGCAGGGGGCGAAAAACTGTTTTTT. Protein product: CASKSGAGGEKLFF.